A single sample is the source of the 19 T cell receptor beta chains below, sequenced in a study of control samples from healthy donors and cancer patients. Method: immunoSEQ multiplex PCR; TCRdb's copy keeps in-frame clones and lacks some. The sample shows about 150,000 clones, roughly 94% of them seen only once. Input material: blood. The receptor set was obtained from a woman between 35 and 50 years old in good health.

The chain carries TRBV13 and TRBJ1-5; D ambiguous. In germline, CDR1 is PRHDT, CDR2 FYEKMQ (reference sequence). The CDR3 has 17 residues. Trimming took off 2 bases at V and 2 bases at J, with 16 bases between the two ends. CDR3 in amino acids: CASSLSSSYRGNQPQHF. The CDR3 bases are TGTGCCAGCAGCTTATCCTCATCCTATAGGGGCAATCAGCCCCAGCATTTT. Looking up the rest from reference TRBV13 and TRBJ1-5 gives the full variable domain: AAGVIQSPRHLIKEKRETATLKCYPIPRHDTVYWYQQGPGQDPQFLISFYEKMQSDKGSIPDRFSAQQFSDYHSELNMSSLELGDSALYFCASSLSSSYRGNQPQHFGDGTRLSIL.

This clone showed up just once. This sequence joins TRBV5-1 and TRBJ1-4; no clear D. CDR1 is SGHRS, CDR2 YFSETQ, per germline. Trimming took off 0 bases at V and 5 bases at J, with 11 bases between the two ends. The length of the CDR3 is 15 residues. This CDR3 reads CASSLVGYQNEKLFF. CDR3 coding DNA: TGCGCCAGCAGCTTGGTTGGATACCAAAATGAAAAACTGTTTTTT.

This rearrangement joins TRBV14 to TRBJ1-1, with D unresolved. Per germline, CDR1 SGHDN and CDR2 FVKESK. The CDR3 length is 15 residues. V lost 0 bases, J lost 2 bases, and 10 bases lay in between. The CDR3: CASSQDFGSNTEAFF. DNA of the CDR3: TGTGCCAGCAGCCAAGATTTCGGCAGCAACACTGAAGCTTTCTTT. Filled out from reference TRBV14 and TRBJ1-1, the complete variable domain reads EAGVTQFPSHSVIEKGQTVTLRCDPISGHDNLYWYRRVMGKEIKFLLHFVKESKQDESGMPNNRFLAERTGGTYSTLKVQPAELEDSGVYFCASSQDFGSNTEAFFGQGTRLTVV.

This chain links TRBV6-5 with TRBJ2-5; D gene unclear. V was shortened by 6 bases and J by 5 bases, with 4 bases between the two germline ends. This CDR3 has 10 residues. The germline CDR1 and CDR2 sequences are MNHEY and SVGAGI. The CDR3 here is CASRDETQYF. DNA of the CDR3: TGTGCCAGCAGGGATGAGACCCAGTACTTC.

The rearrangement links TRBV7-6 to TRBJ2-3, with a weak D call TRBD2 (6 bases). This CDR3 is 13 amino acids long. CDR1 is SGHVS, CDR2 FNYEAQ, per germline. Trimming pared 1 base from V and 15 bases from J, leaving 17 bases between. The CDR3, as DNA: TGTGCCAGCAGCTTAGGCGGGGCCGCCAGGGTATATTTT. Protein: CASSLGGAARVYF.

This clone was seen a single time. V is TRBV28 and J is TRBJ1-5; TRBD1 agrees at 10 bases. This CDR3 region has 15 residues. The ends lost 4 bases at V and 5 bases at J; junction bases unmatched: 5. The germline gives CDR1 MDHEN, CDR2 SYDVKM. The CDR3 sequence: CASSSTGTGDQPQHF. In nucleotides, the CDR3 is TGTGCCAGCAGTTCCACCGGGACAGGGGATCAGCCCCAGCATTTT.

The rearrangement uses TRBV15 and TRBJ2-7; 7 positions agree with TRBD2. Unmatched junction bases numbered 12, after V lost 4 bases and J lost 6 bases. The length of the CDR3 is 15 residues. The germline gives CDR1 LNHNV, CDR2 YYDKDF (reference sequence). Written as DNA, the CDR3 is TGTGCCACCAGCAAAGGACGGCCGGGACTAATCGAGCAGTACTTC. It encodes CATSKGRPGLIEQYF.

The rearrangement links TRBV4-1 to TRBJ2-3; maybe TRBD2 (5 bases). This CDR3 has 17 amino acids. V was pared by 1 base and J by 3 bases, with 17 bases between. Germline V gene sequence: CDR1 MGHRA, CDR2 YSYEKL. CDR3 nucleotide sequence: TGCGCCAGCAGCCAAGCCCTAGCATTTGAGTTTACAGATACGCAGTATTTT. Its protein is CASSQALAFEFTDTQYF.

The genes are TRBV28 and TRBJ2-2, with D possibly being TRBD2 (6 bases). Trimming cost V 6 bases and J 4 bases, with 15 bases left between them. The CDR3 consists of 15 residues. Germline V gene sequence: CDR1 MDHEN, CDR2 SYDVKM. The CDR3 reads CASSFSSVTTGELFF. CDR3 DNA sequence: TGTGCCAGCAGCTTCTCTAGCGTAACCACCGGGGAGCTGTTTTTT.

The chain joins TRBV3-1 (or the pseudogene TRBV3-2) to TRBJ2-7; no clear D. V shed 0 bases and J shed 5 bases, with 14 bases lying between them. This CDR3 is built from 15 residues. Per germline, CDR1 LGHDT and CDR2 YNNKEL (reference sequence). The CDR3, as DNA: TGTGCCAGCAGCCAAGAGGTTGGCGTTTCCCACGAGCAGTACTTC. This sequence encodes CASSQEVGVSHEQYF.

The chain uses TRBV9 and TRBJ1-4, with 9 bases aligning to TRBD1. Per germline, CDR1 SGDLS and CDR2 YYNGEE. Trimming removed 4 bases from V and 8 bases from J; junction bases left unmatched: 9. This CDR3 region has 15 residues. The CDR3 protein is CASSPTLGTGEKLFF. The CDR3 DNA sequence: TGTGCCAGCAGCCCGACCCTCGGGACAGGGGAAAAACTGTTTTTT. The full variable domain, with the rest looked up from reference TRBV9 and TRBJ1-4, is DSGVTQTPKHLITATGQRVTLRCSPRSGDLSVYWYQQSLDQGLQFLIQYYNGEERAKGNILERFSAQQFPDLHSELNLSSLELGDSALYFCASSPTLGTGEKLFFGSGTQLSVL.

This rearrangement joins TRBV21-1 to TRBJ2-7; the D call in the table, TRBD2, was not verified against the DNA. TRBV21-1 is reported as a pseudogene. This CDR3 contains 16 residues. The CDR3 region has the DNA TGTGCCAGCAGCAACACAAGAAGCGGGAGCTCCTACGAGCAGTACTTC. Translated, it gives CASSNTRSGSSYEQYF.

The genes are TRBV5-1 and TRBJ2-3; TRBD2 matches at 7 bases. CDR1 is SGHRS and CDR2 is YFSETQ in the germline V gene. J was trimmed by 3 bases and V by 0 bases; bases with no gene match: 7. This CDR3 region has 16 residues. The CDR3 nucleotides read TGCGCCAGCAGCTTGGGGGCGACTAGCACGACAGATACGCAGTATTTT. It specifies CASSLGATSTTDTQYF. Combining the CDR3 with reference TRBV5-1 and TRBJ2-3 gives the whole variable domain KAGVTQTPRYLIKTRGQQVTLSCSPISGHRSVSWYQQTPGQGLQFLFEYFSETQRNKGNFPGRFSGRQFSNSRSEMNVSTLELGDSALYLCASSLGATSTTDTQYFGPGTRLTVL.

V gene TRBV5-6 combines with J gene TRBJ2-6; D remains unclear. There are 16 residues in the CDR3. Trimming cost V 0 bases and J 0 bases, with 7 bases left between them. Germline V gene data show CDR1 as SGHDT and CDR2 as YYEEEE. The CDR3 region is CASSLVQLSGANVLTF. In nucleotides, the CDR3 is TGTGCCAGCAGCTTGGTGCAGCTCTCTGGGGCCAACGTCCTGACTTTC.

This chain joins TRBV29-1 and TRBJ1-1; D is perhaps TRBD1 (5 bases). The CDR3 contains 15 residues. Per the germline V gene, CDR1 is SQVTM and CDR2 is ANQGSEA. Trimming took 4 bases from V and 6 from J, leaving 21 bases between them. CDR3 sequence reads: CSVVGTGDVISEAFF. CDR3 bases: TGCAGCGTTGTAGGGACGGGGGATGTGATTTCTGAAGCTTTCTTT.

J is TRBJ2-3 and V is TRBV9; 7 bases map to TRBD2. This CDR3 has 13 residues. CDR1 and CDR2 from the germline V gene are SGDLS and YYNGEE. V lost 4 bases and J lost 2; bases outside the gene matches: 1. The DNA of the CDR3 is TGTGCCAGCAGCCTAGCGGCCACAGATACGCAGTATTTT. This gives the protein CASSLAATDTQYF.

This chain connects TRBV12-5 to TRBJ1-1; D unresolved. The V gene lost 6 bases and the J gene lost 2 bases, with 16 bases spanning the gap. Per the germline V gene, CDR1 is LGHNT and CDR2 is FRNRAP. The CDR3 loop spans 15 amino acids. CDR3: CASGPGRVSNTEAFF. The DNA for the CDR3 is TGTGCTAGTGGCCCTGGGAGGGTTTCCAACACTGAAGCTTTCTTT.

The chain combines TRBV19 with TRBJ1-4; 8 nucleotides match TRBD1. Germline V gene sequence: CDR1 LNHDA, CDR2 SQIVND (reference sequence). Unmatched junction bases numbered 13, after V lost 6 bases and J lost 4 bases. This CDR3 is 17 amino acids long. CDR3 coding DNA: TGTGCCAGTAGCCCCAGGGGCAGGACAGGGAATAATGAAAAACTGTTTTTT. Translation: CASSPRGRTGNNEKLFF.

J is TRBJ2-7 and V is TRBV7-2; no clear D. This CDR3 is 14 amino acids long. The germline V gene has CDR1 SGHTA and CDR2 FQGNSA. The germline V and J ends were trimmed by 2 bases and 0 bases, with 8 bases remaining between them. CDR3 in amino acids: CASSLTLRSYEQYF. The CDR3 bases are TGTGCCAGCAGCTTAACCCTACGCTCCTACGAGCAGTACTTC.